This TCR beta chain was sequenced in a study of liver allograft versus peripheral blood T cells. Study-wide background: The authors compared T cell receptor repertoires in transplanted livers with recipients' peripheral blood repertoires. Study observations and caveats: Intragraft T cell receptor repertoires of liver allografts were reportedly distinct from those in peripheral blood.

CDR3 length: 13 residues. Looked up from germline, CDR1 is DFQATT and CDR2 is SNEGSKA (reference sequence). Trimming removed 1 base from V and 2 bases from J, with 8 bases in between. TCRdb recomputed calls from the reads with MiXCR, one row per CDR3 protein. This sample has 7,500 to 9,000 distinct CDR3 sequences; about 15% occur once, and the top ten carry approximately 4.5%. This clonotype was picked up many times. Its antigen is unidentified. The TCR was taken from a human patient who had a liver transplant. Some T cells may possibly be graft donor cells. The chain has TRBV20-1 and TRBJ1-2; D ambiguous. In DNA form, the CDR3 reads TGCAGTGCTAGAGTACGCCGAAACTATGGCTACACCTTC. It codes for CSARVRRNYGYTF.